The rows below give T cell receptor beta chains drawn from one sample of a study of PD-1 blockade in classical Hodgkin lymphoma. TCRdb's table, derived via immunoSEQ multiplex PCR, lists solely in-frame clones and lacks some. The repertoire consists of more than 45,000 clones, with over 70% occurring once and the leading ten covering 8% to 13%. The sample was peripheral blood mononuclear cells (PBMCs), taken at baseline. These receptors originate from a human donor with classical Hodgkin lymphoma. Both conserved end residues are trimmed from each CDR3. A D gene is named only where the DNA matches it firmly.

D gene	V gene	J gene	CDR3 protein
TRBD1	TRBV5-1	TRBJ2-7	ASSMGQHYEQY
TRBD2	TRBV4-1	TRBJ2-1	ASTWGLAGGNEQF
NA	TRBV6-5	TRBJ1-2	ASSYSGGLNYGYT
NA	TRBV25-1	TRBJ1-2	ASSDLTRVTGGYT
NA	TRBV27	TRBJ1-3	ASSLSVGGHGNTIY
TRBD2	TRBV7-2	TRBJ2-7	ASSLPSGILSSYEQY
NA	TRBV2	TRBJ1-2	ASSAGRDRFNYGYT
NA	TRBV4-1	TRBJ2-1	ASSQGGTRSDEQF
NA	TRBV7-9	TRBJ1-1	ASSLIAGKNTEAF
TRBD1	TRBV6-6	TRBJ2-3	ASRKTGGTDTQY
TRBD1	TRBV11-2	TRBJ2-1	ASSWGQGLEQF
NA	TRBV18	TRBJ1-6	ASSPNNRVGSPLH
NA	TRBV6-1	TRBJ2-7	ASRGPAGYEQY
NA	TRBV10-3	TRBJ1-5	ATLEGSGQPQH
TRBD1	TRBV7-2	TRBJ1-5	ASSPDRTSEPQH
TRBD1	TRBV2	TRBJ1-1	ASRDRGPYREAF
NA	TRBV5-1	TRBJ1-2	ASSLEVTPGNYGYT
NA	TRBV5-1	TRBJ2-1	ASGGGGRSYNEQF
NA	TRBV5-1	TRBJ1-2	ASSLEGLSYGYT
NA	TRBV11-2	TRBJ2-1	ASSAQFAYNEQF
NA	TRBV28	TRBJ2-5	ASSYLGQNRETQY
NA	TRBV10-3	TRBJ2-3	AISESGRSLTDTQY
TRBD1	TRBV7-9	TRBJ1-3	ASSLTPGGTGNTIY
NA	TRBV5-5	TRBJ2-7	ASSLDFDYEQY
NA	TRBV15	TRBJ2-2	ATSRDLVNTGELF
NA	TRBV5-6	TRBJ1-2	ASSLRWGSSNYGYT
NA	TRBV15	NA	ATSRDGYEQY